This T cell receptor beta chain was captured in a study of T cell responses to AZD1222 COVID-19 vaccine. General study points: Baseline testing showed seropositivity in only 6 or 7 AZD1222 recipients.

Libraries were prepared by immunoSEQ multiplex PCR; TCRdb keeps only in-frame clonotypes and omits some of them. The sample comprises roughly 170,000 clones, over 80% of which are singletons, and under 2.5% rests with the top ten. In regard to this clone: Antigen specificity is unknown.

The germline V gene encodes CDR1 LGHDT and CDR2 YNNKEL (reference sequence). Deletions cut 2 bases from V and 5 bases from J, with 13 bases between. The CDR3 runs to 15 residues. The origin of this receptor is an adult in good health. V usage is TRBV3-1 (or the pseudogene TRBV3-2) and J usage is TRBJ1-5; D is unresolved. This specimen consisted of peripheral blood, obtained on day 0 of AZD1222 vaccination. The CDR3 sequence: CASSQFGIRHQPQHF. The CDR3 coding sequence is TGTGCCAGCAGCCAATTCGGAATTAGGCATCAGCCCCAGCATTTT.